This entry features one TCR beta chain sequence. Antigen unknown. This record comes from a study of identical twins. Notes on the study in general: Surplus twin overlap in beta out-of-frame sequences was less pronounced. Cord blood beta clonotypes that were abundant carried fewer insertions, and memory repertoires showed no such trend. Twin pairs' shared out-of-frame alpha sequences were enriched in low generation probability.

cDNA molecules carried unique molecular identifiers, and template switching added a universal primer site. TCRdb itself ran the 5' RACE reads through MiXCR, one entry per CDR3 protein. The table shows around 480,000 distinct CDR3 sequences, with more than 13% occurring only once. V gave up 1 base and J gave up 0 bases, with 11 bases separating them. The CDR3 contains 15 residues. Germline CDR1 and CDR2: SGHRS and YFSETQ. This sample was shared with a second study, whose subject was yellow fever vaccine responses in identical twins.

The source is a woman aged 18-30 years in good health. Sequenced input: CD4+ T cells sorted from blood. V and J are TRBV5-1 and TRBJ2-7; D unresolved. This chain's CDR3 is CASSLSQASSYEQYF. The CDR3 nucleotides are TGCGCCAGCAGCTTGAGTCAGGCCTCCTCCTACGAGCAGTACTTC. Based on the CDR3 plus reference TRBV5-1 and TRBJ2-7, the full variable domain is KAGVTQTPRYLIKTRGQQVTLSCSPISGHRSVSWYQQTPGQGLQFLFEYFSETQRNKGNFPGRFSGRQFSNSRSEMNVSTLELGDSALYLCASSLSQASSYEQYFGPGTRLTVT.